Following are 8 T cell receptor beta chains from one sample sequenced in a study of blood T cell repertoires in COVID-19 (dated by TCRdb to 2020 to 2021). Preparation of the library involved the immunoSEQ multiplex PCR assay. The immuneACCESS repertoire file appears here via TCRdb, limited to in-frame rearrangements. These files lack a portion of the clones; in checked studies, under half of the deficit traces to unresolved V genes, and the cause of the others is not known. The sample records 150,000 or so clones, around nine tenths of which are singletons. The ten largest clones add up to roughly 4% of the sample. The specimen was peripheral blood. These receptors all come from a man in his 60s with COVID-19, enrolled during active disease.

J is TRBJ2-2 and V is TRBV5-4; a weak D match, TRBD1 (6 bases). V was trimmed by 2 bases and J by 2 bases, leaving 13 bases between them. This CDR3 has 16 residues. Germline values: CDR1 SGHNT, CDR2 YYREEE (reference sequence). In DNA, the CDR3 is TGTGCCAGCAGCTTAGAACAGGGTAGTAACACCGGGGAGCTGTTTTTT. Its translation is CASSLEQGSNTGELFF.

This sequence joins TRBV7-3 and TRBJ2-1; the D gene is possibly TRBD1 (5 bases). Germline loops: CDR1 SGHTA, CDR2 FQGTGA. The V end lost 6 bases, the J end lost 4 bases, and 10 bases lay between the germline ends. The CDR3 sequence is 13 residues long. CDR3 sequence reads: CASSQTDYNEQFF. CDR3 DNA sequence: TGTGCCAGCAGTCAGACAGATTACAATGAGCAGTTCTTC.

The chain has TRBV6-5 and TRBJ1-1, with 9 bases matching TRBD1. The CDR3 sequence is 15 residues long. CDR1 is MNHEY, CDR2 SVGAGI, per germline. Unmatched junction bases numbered 11, after V lost 7 bases and J lost 5 bases. CDR3: CASIRGGTGRTEAFF. The DNA of the CDR3 is TGTGCCAGCATAAGAGGCGGGACAGGGCGGACTGAAGCTTTCTTT.

The CDR3: CASRDPRDIQYF. The DNA of the CDR3 is TGTGCCAGCAGGGATCCGAGGGACATTCAGTACTTC. The chain has TRBV12-3 or TRBV12-4 and TRBJ2-4; possible D gene TRBD2, 5 bases. This CDR3 spans 12 amino acids. V was pared by 6 bases and J by 8 bases, with 11 bases between.

The chain is built from TRBV4-2 and TRBJ2-7, with D maybe TRBD2 (5 bases). V lost 4 bases to trimming and J lost 3 bases, with 7 bases between them. From germline, CDR1 is LGHNA and CDR2 YNFKEQ. The CDR3 has 12 amino acids. Here the CDR3 reads CASSPEGYEQYF. The DNA for the CDR3 is TGTGCCAGCAGCCCCGAGGGCTACGAGCAGTACTTC.

The rearrangement links TRBV18 to TRBJ1-2; D is perhaps TRBD1 (5 bases). Germline CDR1 reads KGHSH; CDR2 reads LQKENI. V lost 5 bases to trimming and J lost 5 bases, with 9 bases between them. The CDR3 spans 12 residues. In DNA, the CDR3 is TGTGCCAGCTCAGTGGGGGGATATGGCTACACCTTC. This codes for CASSVGGYGYTF. The whole variable domain, remainder taken from reference TRBV18 and TRBJ1-2, is NAGVMQNPRHLVRRRGQEARLRCSPMKGHSHVYWYRQLPEEGLKFMVYLQKENIIDESGMPKERFSAEFPKEGPSILRIQQVVRGDSAAYFCASSVGGYGYTFGSGTRLTVV.

The gene calls are TRBV18 and TRBJ2-7; D perhaps matches TRBD1 (5 bases). Germline assignment: CDR1 KGHSH and CDR2 LQKENI. The CDR3 consists of 15 residues. V lost 3 bases and J 2 bases, leaving 14 bases between the germline ends. CDR3 bases: TGTGCCAGCTCACCCTTTCAGGGCTCGACCTACGAGCAGTACTTC. It encodes CASSPFQGSTYEQYF.

V is TRBV6-1 and J is TRBJ1-2; tentative D call: TRBD1 (6 bases). V was clipped by 7 bases and J by 4 bases, with 16 bases between them. Germline values: CDR1 MNHNS, CDR2 SASEGT. The CDR3 is 14 residues long. CDR3 DNA: TGTGCCAGCAATCAACAGGGCCTCTCCTATGGCTACACCTTC. Its protein is CASNQQGLSYGYTF.